This passage covers 15 T cell receptor beta chains from one sample sequenced in a study of blood T cell repertoires in COVID-19. TCRdb's table, derived via immunoSEQ multiplex PCR, lists solely in-frame clones and lacks some. Here the sample spans more than 300,000 clones, 85% to 90% being singletons. Sequencing was carried out using PBMCs or T cells enriched from blood (not recorded which). The receptors stem from a man in his thirties or forties who had recovered from COVID-19.

The chain recombines TRBV12-3 or TRBV12-4 with TRBJ2-7; D is undetermined. Between the trimmed V and J ends, which lost 0 bases and 2 bases, there was a span of 5 bases. The CDR3 spans 13 residues. DNA of the CDR3: TGTGCCAGCAGTTTAGCTAGTACCTACGAGCAGTACTTC. Its translation: CASSLASTYEQYF.

The chain employs TRBV5-6 and TRBJ2-3; D is unresolved. In germline, CDR1 is SGHDT, CDR2 YYEEEE. This CDR3 has 14 residues. Trimming removed 4 bases from V and 5 bases from J, with 14 bases in between. The CDR3 bases are TGTGCCAGCAGCCTTGGCCAGGTTAGAGATACGCAGTATTTT. Amino acids: CASSLGQVRDTQYF.

The rearrangement joins TRBV5-1 to TRBJ1-4; 7 nucleotides line up with TRBD1. V was clipped by 4 bases and J by 4 bases; unmatched bases: 4. Germline CDR1 and CDR2: SGHRS and YFSETQ. This CDR3 has 14 amino acids. CDR3 sequence (DNA): TGCGCCAGCAGCCTGGGACAGCTTAATGAAAAACTGTTTTTT. Its protein product is CASSLGQLNEKLFF.

About this clone itself: Because it lacks the conserved phenylalanine or tryptophan at the end, this CDR3 is likely a read error. The DNA is omitted, as the CDR3 cannot be located on it reliably, and the CDR3 follows TCRdb's listing. CDR3 sequence: CASSEAQGGLI. The rearrangement uses TRBV2 and TRBJ1-2; the table's TRBD1 call for D was not verified on the DNA. The CDR3 spans 11 residues, counting both ends. Germline assignment: CDR1 SNHLY and CDR2 FYNNEI.

The genes are TRBV5-1 and TRBJ1-1, with D maybe TRBD1 (5 bases). Germline CDR1 is SGHRS and CDR2 is YFSETQ. The CDR3 covers 16 residues. Trimming left V 3 bases short and J 11 bases short, with 26 bases between. CDR3 DNA: TGCGCCAGCAGCTCACCCCCAGGGCCCGGAAAGGACCAGGCTTTCTTT. Its protein product is CASSSPPGPGKDQAFF.

The DNA for the CDR3 is TGTGCCAGTAGTAACAGGAACCAAGAGACCCAGTACTTC. Protein product: CASSNRNQETQYF. The genes are TRBV19 and TRBJ2-5; TRBD1 might be the D (5 bases). The CDR3 totals 13 residues. Trimming left V 4 bases short and J 0 bases short, with 6 bases between. The germline V gene encodes CDR1 LNHDA and CDR2 SQIVND (reference sequence).

V and J are TRBV5-5 and TRBJ2-7; 10 bases match TRBD1. This CDR3 has 17 residues. The ends lost 4 bases at V and 2 bases at J; junction bases unmatched: 12. The germline gives CDR1 SGHKS, CDR2 YYEKEE (reference sequence). CDR3 region: CASSLRTGGGVTYEQYF. The CDR3 DNA reads TGTGCCAGCAGCCTTAGGACAGGGGGAGGGGTAACCTACGAGCAGTACTTC. The variable domain in full, completed from reference TRBV5-5 and TRBJ2-7, reads DAGVTQSPTHLIKTRGQQVTLRCSPISGHKSVSWYQQVLGQGPQFIFQYYEKEERGRGNFPDRFSARQFPNYSSELNVNALLLGDSALYLCASSLRTGGGVTYEQYFGPGTRLTVT.

The CDR3 is CASSPGEVSRANTEAFF. The CDR3, as DNA: TGTGCCAGCAGCCCGGGGGAGGTCAGTAGAGCGAACACTGAAGCTTTCTTT. V and J are TRBV7-9 and TRBJ1-1, with D possibly matching TRBD1 (5 bases). The germline V gene has CDR1 SEHNR and CDR2 FQNEAQ (reference sequence). The CDR3 runs 17 residues. V was clipped by 5 bases and J by 1 base, with 20 bases between them. Supplemented by reference TRBV7-9 and TRBJ1-1, the full variable domain reads DTGVSQNPRHKITKRGQNVTFRCDPISEHNRLYWYRQTLGQGPEFLTYFQNEAQLEKSRLLSDRFSAERPKGSFSTLEIQRTEQGDSAMYLCASSPGEVSRANTEAFFGQGTRLTVV.

This chain uses TRBV4-2 with TRBJ2-1, with D possibly TRBD2 on 7 matching bases. With 4 bases removed from V and 9 bases from J, the gap between germline ends came to 22 bases. The CDR3 extends over 16 amino acids. The germline CDR1 and CDR2 sequences are LGHNA and YNFKEQ. The DNA for the CDR3 is TGTGCCAGCAGCCTTCTGAGCGGGGACATGGGCGGTGAGCAGTTCTTC. It is translated as CASSLLSGDMGGEQFF.

The chain combines TRBV9 with TRBJ2-1; 10 nucleotides match TRBD1. Trimming took 3 bases from V and 9 from J; bases not matched to a gene: 12. Looked up from germline, CDR1 is SGDLS and CDR2 is YYNGEE. The CDR3 length is 16 residues. The CDR3 reads CASSAVPGTGVIEQFF. CDR3 coding DNA: TGTGCCAGCAGCGCAGTCCCCGGGACAGGGGTCATTGAGCAGTTCTTC.

This chain joins TRBV10-3 and TRBJ2-7; D gene unclear. The CDR3 extends over 12 amino acids. Germline V gives CDR1 ENHRY, CDR2 SYGVKD. The ends were cut back, 4 bases at V and 0 bases at J, with 4 bases in the middle. CDR3 sequence (DNA): TGTGCCATCAGTGGGCACTCCTACGAGCAGTACTTC. It codes for CAISGHSYEQYF.

This clone was observed a few times. The V call is TRBV19, the J call TRBJ1-5; D is possibly TRBD1 (6 bases). The germline gives CDR1 LNHDA, CDR2 SQIVND (reference sequence). V lost 7 bases and J lost 2, with 21 bases in between. The CDR3 has 17 residues. The DNA of the CDR3 is TGTGCCAGTACCCTGACCCAGGGGCGGAGAGGCAATCAGCCCCAGCATTTT. It translates to CASTLTQGRRGNQPQHF.

This sequence joins TRBV18 and TRBJ2-1, with D possibly being TRBD2 (6 bases). The germline gives CDR1 KGHSH, CDR2 LQKENI. Deletions cut 2 bases from V and 6 bases from J, with 11 bases between. The CDR3 consists of 14 residues. CDR3: CASSPKTRPNEQFF. In DNA, the CDR3 is TGTGCCAGCTCACCAAAGACTAGGCCCAATGAGCAGTTCTTC.

The chain has TRBV11-3 and TRBJ2-1, with 7 positions matching TRBD2. Germline V gene data show CDR1 as SGHNT and CDR2 as YENEEA. With 1 base clipped from V and 3 bases from J, the junction kept 3 bases outside the gene matches. CDR3 size: 15 residues. For the CDR3, the DNA is TGTGCCAGCAGCTTAGGGCGGGGGAGCTACAATGAGCAGTTCTTC. Translating gives CASSLGRGSYNEQFF.

The V and J genes are TRBV10-1 and TRBJ2-3; D is possibly TRBD2 (5 bases). The CDR3 is 15 residues long. Trimming took 4 bases from V and 6 from J, leaving 17 bases between them. CDR1 and CDR2 from the germline V gene are WNHNN and SYGVQD (reference sequence). CDR3 sequence reads: CASSGSNSQRDTQYF. The CDR3 nucleotides are TGCGCCAGCAGTGGGAGTAACTCCCAGCGGGATACGCAGTATTTT.